This T cell receptor (beta chain) was sequenced during a study of control samples from healthy donors and cancer patients. The CDR3 consists of 15 residues. The germline V gene encodes CDR1 LGHNA and CDR2 YSLEER. Trimming cost V 2 bases and J 2 bases, with 7 bases left between them. Sequencing used immunoSEQ multiplex PCR; TCRdb keeps in-frame clones, though not all of them. The table lists about 30,000 clones, less than 80% of them singletons. What was sequenced was PBMCs. V and J are TRBV4-3 and TRBJ2-6, with no clear D. The TCR originated in a man aged 60-69 years with head and neck cancer. CDR3 region: CASSQPTTGANVLTF. The DNA for the CDR3 is TGCGCCAGCAGCCAACCCACCACTGGGGCCAACGTCCTGACTTTC.